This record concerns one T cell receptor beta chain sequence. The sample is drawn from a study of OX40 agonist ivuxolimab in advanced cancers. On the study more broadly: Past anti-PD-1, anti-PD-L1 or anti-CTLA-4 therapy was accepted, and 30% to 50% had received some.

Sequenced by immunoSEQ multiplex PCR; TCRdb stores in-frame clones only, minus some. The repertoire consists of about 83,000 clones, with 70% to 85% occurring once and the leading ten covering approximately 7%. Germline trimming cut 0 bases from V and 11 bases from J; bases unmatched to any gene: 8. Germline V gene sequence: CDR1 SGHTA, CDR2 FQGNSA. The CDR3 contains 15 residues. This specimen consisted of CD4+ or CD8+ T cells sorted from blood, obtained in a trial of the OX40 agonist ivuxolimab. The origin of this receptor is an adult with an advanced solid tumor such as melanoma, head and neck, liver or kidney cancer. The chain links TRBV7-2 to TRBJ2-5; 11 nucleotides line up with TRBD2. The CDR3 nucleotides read TGTGCCAGCAGCTTAGCACTAGCGGGAGCATCTGAGCAGTACTTC. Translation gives CASSLALAGASEQYF.